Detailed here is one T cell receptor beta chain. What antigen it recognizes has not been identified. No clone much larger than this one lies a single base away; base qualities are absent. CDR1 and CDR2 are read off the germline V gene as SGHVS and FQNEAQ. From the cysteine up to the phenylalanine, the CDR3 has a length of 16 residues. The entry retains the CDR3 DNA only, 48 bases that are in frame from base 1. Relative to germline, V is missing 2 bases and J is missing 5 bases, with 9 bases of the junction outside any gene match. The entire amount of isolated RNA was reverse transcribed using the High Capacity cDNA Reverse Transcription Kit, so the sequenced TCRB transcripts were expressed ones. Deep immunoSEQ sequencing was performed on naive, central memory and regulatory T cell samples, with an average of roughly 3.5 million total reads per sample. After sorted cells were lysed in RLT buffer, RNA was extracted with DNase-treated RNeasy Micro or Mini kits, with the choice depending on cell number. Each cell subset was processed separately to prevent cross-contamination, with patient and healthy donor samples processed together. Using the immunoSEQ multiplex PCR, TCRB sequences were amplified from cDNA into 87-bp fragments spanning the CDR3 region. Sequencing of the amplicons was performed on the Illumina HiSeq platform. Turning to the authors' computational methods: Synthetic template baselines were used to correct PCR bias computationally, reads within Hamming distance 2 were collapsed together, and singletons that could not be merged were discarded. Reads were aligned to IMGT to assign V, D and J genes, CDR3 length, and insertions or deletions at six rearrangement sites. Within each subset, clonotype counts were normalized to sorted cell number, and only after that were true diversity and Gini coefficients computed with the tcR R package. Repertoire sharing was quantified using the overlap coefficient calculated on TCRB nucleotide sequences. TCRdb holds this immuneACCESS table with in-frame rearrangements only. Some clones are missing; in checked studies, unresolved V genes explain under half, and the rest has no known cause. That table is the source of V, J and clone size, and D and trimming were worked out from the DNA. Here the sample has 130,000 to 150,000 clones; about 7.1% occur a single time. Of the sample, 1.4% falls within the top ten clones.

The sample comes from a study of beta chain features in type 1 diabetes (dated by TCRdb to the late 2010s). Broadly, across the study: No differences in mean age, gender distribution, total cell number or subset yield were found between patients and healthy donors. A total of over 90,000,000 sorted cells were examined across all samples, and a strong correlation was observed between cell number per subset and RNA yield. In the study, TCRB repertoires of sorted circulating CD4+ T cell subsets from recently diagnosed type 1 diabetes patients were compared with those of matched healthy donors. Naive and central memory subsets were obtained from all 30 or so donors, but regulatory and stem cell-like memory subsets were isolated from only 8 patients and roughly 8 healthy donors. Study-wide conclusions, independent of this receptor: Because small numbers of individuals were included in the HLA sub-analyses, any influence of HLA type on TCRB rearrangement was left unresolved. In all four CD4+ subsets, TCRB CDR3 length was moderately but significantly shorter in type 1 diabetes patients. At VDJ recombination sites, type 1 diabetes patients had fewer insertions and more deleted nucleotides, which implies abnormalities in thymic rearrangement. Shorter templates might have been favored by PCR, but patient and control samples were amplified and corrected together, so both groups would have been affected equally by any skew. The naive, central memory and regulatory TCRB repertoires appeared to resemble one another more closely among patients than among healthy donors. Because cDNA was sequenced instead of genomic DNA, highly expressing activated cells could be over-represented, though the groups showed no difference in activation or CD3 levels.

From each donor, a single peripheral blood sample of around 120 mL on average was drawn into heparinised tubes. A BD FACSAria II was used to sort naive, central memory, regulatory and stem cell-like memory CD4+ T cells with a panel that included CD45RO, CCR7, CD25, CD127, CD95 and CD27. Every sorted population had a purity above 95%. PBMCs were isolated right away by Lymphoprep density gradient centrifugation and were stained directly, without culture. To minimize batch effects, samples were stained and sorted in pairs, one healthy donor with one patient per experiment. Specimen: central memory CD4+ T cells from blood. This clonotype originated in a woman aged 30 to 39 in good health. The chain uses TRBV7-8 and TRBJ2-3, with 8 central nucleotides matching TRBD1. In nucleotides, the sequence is TGTGCCAGCAGCTTATCAGGACAGGGTAAAGTAGATACGCAGTATTTT. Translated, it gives CASSLSGQGKVDTQYF.